The subject of this entry is one T cell receptor beta chain. What it recognizes is unknown. The authors distributed each subset's genomic DNA evenly over several immunoSEQ plates. Here immunoSEQ multiplex PCR was the method, and the copy in TCRdb shows in-frame clones only, minus some. The table shows 550,000 to 800,000 clones, with roughly 87% occurring only once. Germline lookup yields CDR1 SGHDN and CDR2 FVKESK. The V end lost 1 base, the J end lost 5 bases, and 11 bases lay between the germline ends. The CDR3 is made up of 14 amino acids. The sample comes from a study of shared clonotypes between healthy human individuals. Findings of the study overall: Across subsets, estimated richness was generally greater for naive than for memory populations. For naive CD4 cells, 4% to 5% of clonotypes were shared across a handful of donors.

The receptor comes from a man younger than 35 in good health. Some clones in this sample may be carry-over from other donors' samples. The J gene is TRBJ2-5, the V gene TRBV14, with D hard to call. The specimen was memory CD8+ T cells from PBMCs. Indicated subset: CD45RO+ cells pooled with CCR7-negative TemRA cells. The CDR3 DNA reads as TGTGCCAGCAGCCAAGCAGGAAGCCTGGAGACCCAGTACTTC. Residues: CASSQAGSLETQYF.